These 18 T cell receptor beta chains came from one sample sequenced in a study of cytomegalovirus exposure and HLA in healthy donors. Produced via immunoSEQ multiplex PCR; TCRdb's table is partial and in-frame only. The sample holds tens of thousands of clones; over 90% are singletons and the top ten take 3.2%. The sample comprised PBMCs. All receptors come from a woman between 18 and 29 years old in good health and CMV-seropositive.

The CDR3 region is CASSGGTSGQETQYF. The CDR3 nucleotides read TGTGCCAGCAGCGGAGGGACTAGCGGCCAAGAGACCCAGTACTTC. This chain links TRBV5-6 with TRBJ2-5; 11 bases agree with TRBD2. This CDR3 comprises 15 residues. V lost 4 bases and J lost 1; bases outside the gene matches: 3. Germline V gene data show CDR1 as SGHDT and CDR2 as YYEEEE.

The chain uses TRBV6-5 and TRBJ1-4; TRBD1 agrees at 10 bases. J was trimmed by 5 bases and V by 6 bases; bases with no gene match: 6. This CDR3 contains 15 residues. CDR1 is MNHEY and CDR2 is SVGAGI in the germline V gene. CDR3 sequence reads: CASRPSDRGNEKLFF. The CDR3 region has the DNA TGTGCCAGCAGACCTTCGGACAGGGGGAATGAAAAACTGTTTTTT.

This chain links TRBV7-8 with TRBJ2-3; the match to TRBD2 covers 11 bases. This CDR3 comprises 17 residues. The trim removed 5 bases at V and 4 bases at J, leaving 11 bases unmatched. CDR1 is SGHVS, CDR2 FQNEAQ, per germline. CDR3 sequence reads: CASSLNLLAGEADTQYF. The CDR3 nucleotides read TGTGCCAGCAGCCTAAACCTACTAGCGGGAGAAGCAGATACGCAGTATTTT. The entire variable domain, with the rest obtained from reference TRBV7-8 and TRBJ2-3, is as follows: GAGVSQSPRYKVAKRGQDVALRCDPISGHVSLFWYQQALGQGPEFLTYFQNEAQLDKSGLPSDRFFAERPEGSVSTLKIQRTQQEDSAVYLCASSLNLLAGEADTQYFGPGTRLTVL.

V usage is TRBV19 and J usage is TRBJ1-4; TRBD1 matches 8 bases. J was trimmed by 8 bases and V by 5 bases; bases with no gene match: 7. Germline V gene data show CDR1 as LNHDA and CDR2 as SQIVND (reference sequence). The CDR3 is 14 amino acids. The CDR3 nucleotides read TGTGCCAGTAGTCTACAGGGGGTCTCCGAAAAACTGTTTTTT. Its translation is CASSLQGVSEKLFF.

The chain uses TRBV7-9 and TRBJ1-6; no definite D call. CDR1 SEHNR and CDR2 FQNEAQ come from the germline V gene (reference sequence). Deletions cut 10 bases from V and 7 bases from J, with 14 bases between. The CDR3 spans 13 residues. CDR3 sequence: CATGEYENSPLHF. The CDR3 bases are TGTGCCACCGGGGAGTATGAGAATTCACCCCTCCACTTT.

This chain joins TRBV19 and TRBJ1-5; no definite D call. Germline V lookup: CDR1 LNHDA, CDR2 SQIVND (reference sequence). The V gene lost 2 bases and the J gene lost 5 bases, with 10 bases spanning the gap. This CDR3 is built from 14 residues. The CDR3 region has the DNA TGTGCCAGTAGTATACTAGGGAGTGATCAGCCCCAGCATTTT. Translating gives CASSILGSDQPQHF.

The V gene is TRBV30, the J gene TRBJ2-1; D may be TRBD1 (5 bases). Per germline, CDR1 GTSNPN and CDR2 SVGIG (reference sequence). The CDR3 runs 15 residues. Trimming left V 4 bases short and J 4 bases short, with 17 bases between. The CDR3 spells CAWNDGRVTYNEQFF. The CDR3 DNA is TGTGCCTGGAATGACGGCAGGGTAACTTACAATGAGCAGTTCTTC.

CDR3 DNA: TGTGCCAGTAGTATTCCCACGGGGGGGTTGAGGACTGAAGCTTTCTTT. Amino acids: CASSIPTGGLRTEAFF. The chain combines TRBV19 with TRBJ1-1, with D perhaps matching TRBD1 (5 bases). CDR1 is LNHDA and CDR2 is SQIVND in the germline V gene (reference sequence). The CDR3 totals 16 residues. V lost 3 bases and J 5 bases, leaving 19 bases between the germline ends.

The DNA of the CDR3 is TGTGCCAGCAGTGCTAGCCCCACTAGCGGGGGGGCAGGGGGCAATGAGCAGTTCTTC. Protein product: CASSASPTSGGAGGNEQFF. The gene calls are TRBV6-1 and TRBJ2-1, with 13 bases aligning to TRBD2. This CDR3 is 19 amino acids long. Germline loops: CDR1 MNHNS, CDR2 SASEGT. Trimming removed 4 bases from V and 6 bases from J; junction bases left unmatched: 15.

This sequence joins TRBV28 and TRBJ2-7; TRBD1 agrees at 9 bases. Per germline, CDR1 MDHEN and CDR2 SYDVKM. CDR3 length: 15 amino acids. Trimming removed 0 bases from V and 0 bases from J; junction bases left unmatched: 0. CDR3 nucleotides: TGTGCCAGCAGTTTATGGACAGGGGGCTCCTACGAGCAGTACTTC. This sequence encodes CASSLWTGGSYEQYF. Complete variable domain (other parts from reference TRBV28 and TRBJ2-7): DVKVTQSSRYLVKRTGEKVFLECVQDMDHENMFWYRQDPGLGLRLIYFSYDVKMKEKGDIPEGYSVSREKKERFSLILESASTNQTSMYLCASSLWTGGSYEQYFGPGTRLTVT.

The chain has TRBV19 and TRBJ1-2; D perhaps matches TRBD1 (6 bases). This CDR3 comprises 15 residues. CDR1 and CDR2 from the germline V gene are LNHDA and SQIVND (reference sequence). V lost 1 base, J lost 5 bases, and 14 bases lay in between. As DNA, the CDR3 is TGTGCCAGTAGTATAGCCACACGGACAGCATATGGCTACACCTTC. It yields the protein CASSIATRTAYGYTF.

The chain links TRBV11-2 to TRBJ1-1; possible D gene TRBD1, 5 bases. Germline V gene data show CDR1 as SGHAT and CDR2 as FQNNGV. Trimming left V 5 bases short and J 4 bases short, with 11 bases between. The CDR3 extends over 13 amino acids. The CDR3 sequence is CASSGRVGTEAFF. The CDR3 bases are TGTGCCAGCAGCGGCAGGGTTGGCACTGAAGCTTTCTTT. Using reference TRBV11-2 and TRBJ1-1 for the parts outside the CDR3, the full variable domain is EAGVAQSPRYKIIEKRQSVAFWCNPISGHATLYWYQQILGQGPKLLIQFQNNGVVDDSQLPKDRFSAERLKGVDSTLKIQPAKLEDSAVYLCASSGRVGTEAFFGQGTRLTVV.

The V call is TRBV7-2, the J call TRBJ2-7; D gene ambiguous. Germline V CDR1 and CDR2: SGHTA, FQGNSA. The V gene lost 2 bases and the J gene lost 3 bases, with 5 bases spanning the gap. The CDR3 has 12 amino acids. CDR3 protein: CASSLLNYEQYF. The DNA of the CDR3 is TGTGCCAGCAGCTTACTAAACTACGAGCAGTACTTC.

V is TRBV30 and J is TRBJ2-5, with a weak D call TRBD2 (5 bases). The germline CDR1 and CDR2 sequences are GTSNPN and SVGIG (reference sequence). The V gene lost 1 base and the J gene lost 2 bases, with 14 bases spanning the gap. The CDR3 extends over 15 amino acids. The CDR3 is CAWSGGWALQETQYF. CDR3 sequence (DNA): TGTGCCTGGAGTGGCGGGTGGGCTTTGCAAGAGACCCAGTACTTC. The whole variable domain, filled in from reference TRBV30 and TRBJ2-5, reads SQTIHQWPATLVQPVGSPLSLECTVEGTSNPNLYWYRQAAGRGLQLLFYSVGIGQISSEVPQNLSASRPQDRQFILSSKKLLLSDSGFYLCAWSGGWALQETQYFGPGTRLLVL.

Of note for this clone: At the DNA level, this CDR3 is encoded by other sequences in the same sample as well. CDR3 sequence reads: CASSYSTGYEQYF. The CDR3 DNA reads as TGTGCCAGCAGTTACTCGACAGGGTACGAGCAGTACTTC. The chain employs TRBV6-5 and TRBJ2-7; 7 nucleotides align to TRBD1. This CDR3 is 13 amino acids long. CDR1 is MNHEY and CDR2 is SVGAGI in the germline V gene. The junction had 0 bases not matched to a gene; V was cut back by 0 bases and J by 4 bases.

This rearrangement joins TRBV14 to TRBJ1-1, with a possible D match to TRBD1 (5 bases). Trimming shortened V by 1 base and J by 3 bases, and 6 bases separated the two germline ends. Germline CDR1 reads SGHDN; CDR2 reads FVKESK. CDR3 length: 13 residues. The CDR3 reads CASSQAGYTEAFF. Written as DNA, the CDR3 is TGTGCCAGCAGCCAAGCAGGGTACACTGAAGCTTTCTTT.

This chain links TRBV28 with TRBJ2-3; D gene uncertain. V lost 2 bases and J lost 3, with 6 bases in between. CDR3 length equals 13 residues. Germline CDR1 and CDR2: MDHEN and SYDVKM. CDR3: CASSLVETDTQYF. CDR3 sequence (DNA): TGTGCCAGCAGTTTAGTCGAGACAGATACGCAGTATTTT.

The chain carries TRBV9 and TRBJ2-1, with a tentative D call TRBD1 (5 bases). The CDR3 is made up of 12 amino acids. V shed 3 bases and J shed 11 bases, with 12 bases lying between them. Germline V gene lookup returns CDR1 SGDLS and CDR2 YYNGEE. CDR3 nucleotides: TGTGCCAGCAGCGATCCGACAGTAAAGCAGTTCTTC. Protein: CASSDPTVKQFF.